A single sample is the source of the 23 T cell receptor beta chains below, sequenced in a study of cytomegalovirus exposure and HLA in healthy donors. Only in-frame clones appear in the TCRdb table, and some are missing; sequencing was by immunoSEQ multiplex PCR. In the table there are under 200,000 clones, about four fifths of which are singletons. The sequencing sample was made of PBMCs. These receptors were obtained from a man younger than 35 in good health and CMV-seropositive.

The chain recombines TRBV12-5 with TRBJ2-1; TRBD2 aligns across 11 bases. The germline V gene encodes CDR1 LGHNT and CDR2 FRNRAP. This CDR3 has 18 amino acids. With V trimmed by 0 bases and J by 6 bases, 10 bases remained unmatched. The CDR3 protein is CASGLVVTSGSPSNEQFF. CDR3 sequence (DNA): TGTGCTAGTGGTTTGGTAGTAACTAGCGGGAGCCCCTCCAATGAGCAGTTCTTC.

The V gene is TRBV27, the J gene TRBJ2-7, with D possibly TRBD2 on 5 matching bases. V was clipped by 5 bases and J by 4 bases, with 12 bases between them. The CDR3 covers 13 residues. Germline loops: CDR1 MNHEY, CDR2 SMNVEV (reference sequence). The CDR3 region is CASSPRVWYEQYF. Here the CDR3 DNA reads TGTGCCAGCAGTCCGCGGGTTTGGTACGAGCAGTACTTC.

This chain links TRBV9 with TRBJ2-2; 10 nucleotides line up with TRBD1. Germline values: CDR1 SGDLS, CDR2 YYNGEE. The CDR3 has 15 amino acids. Trimming at V came to 1 base and at J to 8 bases, leaving 5 bases not matched to a gene. CDR3 region: CASSVRDRGRGELFF. DNA for the CDR3: TGTGCCAGCAGCGTACGGGACAGGGGAAGGGGGGAGCTGTTTTTT.

The chain combines TRBV9 with TRBJ2-3; D ambiguous. This CDR3 is 15 amino acids long. V lost 0 bases and J 0 bases, leaving 8 bases between the germline ends. Per the germline V gene, CDR1 is SGDLS and CDR2 is YYNGEE. The CDR3 loop reads CASSVAQASTDTQYF. The CDR3 region has the DNA TGTGCCAGCAGCGTAGCCCAGGCTAGCACAGATACGCAGTATTTT.

CDR3 nucleotide sequence: TGTGCCAGCAGTTTTACGGGTCGAAGGGGCGACGAGCAGTACTTC. As protein: CASSFTGRRGDEQYF. This chain connects TRBV27 to TRBJ2-7, with TRBD1 as a possible D gene (5 bases). The CDR3 loop spans 15 amino acids. Trimming left V 3 bases short and J 5 bases short, with 17 bases between. CDR1 is MNHEY, CDR2 SMNVEV, per germline (reference sequence).

V is TRBV4-3 and J is TRBJ2-7; 8 nucleotides align to TRBD2. Germline assignment: CDR1 LGHNA and CDR2 YSLEER. With 4 bases clipped from V and 6 bases from J, the junction kept 11 bases outside the gene matches. The CDR3 runs 15 residues. Here the CDR3 DNA reads TGCGCCAGCAGCCCATTCCGCGGGAGGAAAGCCGAGCAGTACTTC. The encoded protein is CASSPFRGRKAEQYF.

The genes are TRBV7-3 and TRBJ2-3; the match to TRBD2 covers 10 bases. CDR1 is SGHTA, CDR2 FQGTGA, per germline. J was trimmed by 0 bases and V by 2 bases; bases with no gene match: 2. This CDR3 is built from 16 residues. The CDR3: CASSLQTSGSTDTQYF. The CDR3 DNA reads as TGTGCCAGCAGCTTACAGACTAGCGGGAGCACAGATACGCAGTATTTT.

The chain carries TRBV11-1 and TRBJ2-1; TRBD2 matches 15 bases. The ends lost 5 bases at V and 6 bases at J; junction bases unmatched: 2. This CDR3 has 15 amino acids. Looked up from germline, CDR1 is SGHAT and CDR2 is FQDESV (reference sequence). The CDR3, as DNA: TGTGCCAGCAGCCGGACTAGCGGGAGGGCCAATGAGCAGTTCTTC. Translating it yields CASSRTSGRANEQFF.

The sample holds one count of this clone. The chain recombines TRBV9 with TRBJ2-3; D remains unclear. This CDR3 has 13 amino acids. Germline assignment: CDR1 SGDLS and CDR2 YYNGEE. The V end was cut by 0 bases, the J end by 9 bases, with 11 bases between. The CDR3 spells CASSVGAGVTQYF. CDR3 DNA: TGTGCCAGCAGCGTAGGGGCTGGTGTGACGCAGTATTTT. Looking up the rest from reference TRBV9 and TRBJ2-3 gives the full variable domain: DSGVTQTPKHLITATGQRVTLRCSPRSGDLSVYWYQQSLDQGLQFLIQYYNGEERAKGNILERFSAQQFPDLHSELNLSSLELGDSALYFCASSVGAGVTQYFGPGTRLTVL.

The chain links TRBV15 to TRBJ2-7; TRBD1 agrees at 8 bases. The CDR3 covers 13 residues. V dropped 5 bases and J dropped 7; count of bases not matched to a gene: 7. Germline assignment: CDR1 LNHNV and CDR2 YYDKDF (reference sequence). The DNA of the CDR3 is TGTGCCACCAGCGGGCAGGGGGCGGGAGAGCAGTACTTC. Translation: CATSGQGAGEQYF.

The chain has TRBV5-4 and TRBJ2-5; D call uncertain. Per the germline V gene, CDR1 is SGHNT and CDR2 is YYREEE (reference sequence). V lost 1 base, J lost 4 bases, and 17 bases lay in between. This CDR3 has 16 amino acids. CDR3 DNA sequence: TGTGCCAGCAGCTTGCGAGGCACGAGGAATGGAGAGACCCAGTACTTC. It specifies CASSLRGTRNGETQYF.

The chain is built from TRBV28 and TRBJ2-5; possible D gene TRBD2, 5 bases. Trimming removed 2 bases at V and 4 bases at J, with 11 bases between. There are 14 residues in the CDR3. In germline, CDR1 is MDHEN, CDR2 SYDVKM. The CDR3 is CASSLRTRGETQYF. The CDR3 nucleotides are TGTGCCAGCAGTTTAAGGACTCGGGGAGAGACCCAGTACTTC. Variable domain in full (rest from reference TRBV28 and TRBJ2-5): DVKVTQSSRYLVKRTGEKVFLECVQDMDHENMFWYRQDPGLGLRLIYFSYDVKMKEKGDIPEGYSVSREKKERFSLILESASTNQTSMYLCASSLRTRGETQYFGPGTRLLVL.

This chain links TRBV27 with TRBJ2-2, with D possibly matching TRBD2 (6 bases). The CDR3 is made up of 15 amino acids. Germline-derived CDR1 and CDR2 are MNHEY and SMNVEV (reference sequence). Trimming pared 3 bases from V and 7 bases from J, leaving 15 bases between. In DNA, the CDR3 is TGTGCCAGCAGTTTTGCCGGCCTGGGGGGCGGGGAGCTGTTTTTT. Protein product: CASSFAGLGGGELFF.

The CDR3 is CASSIDLGEQYF. The CDR3 DNA sequence: TGTGCCAGTAGTATAGATCTAGGAGAGCAGTACTTC. The V and J genes are TRBV19 and TRBJ2-7; D is ambiguous. Trimming shortened V by 0 bases and J by 7 bases, and 7 bases separated the two germline ends. The CDR3 is 12 amino acids. Germline values: CDR1 LNHDA, CDR2 SQIVND (reference sequence).

This clone was counted a single time. This chain uses TRBV23-1 with TRBJ2-7; 7 bases line up with TRBD2. TRBV23-1 is placed among ORFs of uncertain function. V lost 0 bases and J lost 4; bases outside the gene matches: 12. The CDR3 has 17 amino acids. The CDR3: CASSQSVRTRSEYEQYF. CDR3 in DNA: TGCGCCAGCAGTCAATCGGTTAGGACTAGGAGCGAATACGAGCAGTACTTC.

The gene calls are TRBV25-1 and TRBJ1-4; D gene ambiguous. The CDR3 consists of 16 residues. Trimming stripped 4 bases from V and 0 bases from J, with 12 bases between. Germline V CDR1 and CDR2: MGHDK, SYGVNS. CDR3 bases: TGTGCCAGCAGTGGAATTAGTTCCTCAACTAATGAAAAACTGTTTTTT. Translation: CASSGISSSTNEKLFF.

This clone was seen once. The chain carries TRBV28 and TRBJ2-7, with 8 bases matching TRBD2. This CDR3 has 15 amino acids. Germline V gene sequence: CDR1 MDHEN, CDR2 SYDVKM. Trimming removed 6 bases from V and 1 base from J; junction bases left unmatched: 8. The CDR3 reads CASSRRGGFSYEQYF. CDR3 nucleotides: TGTGCCAGCAGCCGACGGGGGGGCTTTTCCTACGAGCAGTACTTC.

This clone occurred a few times. The V call is TRBV28, the J call TRBJ1-2; 7 nucleotides align to TRBD1. This CDR3 region has 12 residues. J lost 5 bases, V lost 5 bases, and 2 bases had no gene match. The germline CDR1 and CDR2 sequences are MDHEN and SYDVKM. The CDR3 DNA reads as TGTGCCAGCAGTCAACAGGGGTATGGCTACACCTTC. This sequence encodes CASSQQGYGYTF.

This chain links TRBV29-1 with TRBJ2-7, with 10 bases matching TRBD1. Germline CDR1 SQVTM, CDR2 ANQGSEA. Trimming took 6 bases from V and 6 from J; bases not matched to a gene: 8. This CDR3 region has 13 residues. The DNA of the CDR3 is TGCAGCGTCCGGGACAGGGGAGTCGGCGAGCAGTACTTC. It specifies CSVRDRGVGEQYF.

V is TRBV28 and J is TRBJ2-5; 9 bases map to TRBD1. V was clipped by 6 bases and J by 3 bases; unmatched bases: 2. Looked up from germline, CDR1 is MDHEN and CDR2 is SYDVKM. CDR3 length equals 13 residues. CDR3 sequence: CASRTGGEETQYF. CDR3 coding DNA: TGTGCCAGCAGGACAGGGGGAGAAGAGACCCAGTACTTC. The entire variable domain, with the rest obtained from reference TRBV28 and TRBJ2-5, is as follows: DVKVTQSSRYLVKRTGEKVFLECVQDMDHENMFWYRQDPGLGLRLIYFSYDVKMKEKGDIPEGYSVSREKKERFSLILESASTNQTSMYLCASRTGGEETQYFGPGTRLLVL.

This chain links TRBV4-1 with TRBJ1-4; 9 positions agree with TRBD1. V lost 0 bases and J lost 13; bases outside the gene matches: 21. This CDR3 spans 19 amino acids. Germline CDR1 is MGHRA and CDR2 is YSYEKL. The chain's CDR3 is CASSQDEVTGGAVELGLFF. The CDR3 nucleotides are TGCGCCAGCAGCCAAGATGAGGTTACAGGGGGCGCAGTGGAATTGGGACTGTTTTTT.

The rearrangement uses TRBV9 and TRBJ2-1, with D possibly matching TRBD1 (6 bases). The CDR3 extends over 16 amino acids. The V gene lost 0 bases and the J gene lost 3 bases, with 13 bases spanning the gap. Germline V lookup: CDR1 SGDLS, CDR2 YYNGEE. CDR3 bases: TGTGCCAGCAGCGTAGGGGAAGGGGGAATCTACAATGAGCAGTTCTTC. As protein: CASSVGEGGIYNEQFF.

The chain joins TRBV7-9 to TRBJ1-2; 8 positions agree with TRBD1. The V gene's germline CDR1 is SEHNR and CDR2 FQNEAQ (reference sequence). The CDR3 runs 14 residues. Trimming at V came to 9 bases and at J to 3 bases, leaving 9 bases not matched to a gene. CDR3 DNA: TGTGCCAGTATTGGGACAGGTGGGGACTATGGCTACACCTTC. This translates into CASIGTGGDYGYTF.